The clone carrying this TCR beta chain was seen many times. The sample belongs to a study of CD8 T cells in ankylosing spondylitis. V shed 7 bases and J shed 8 bases, with 15 bases lying between them. Germline V CDR1 and CDR2: ENHRY, SYGVKD. The CDR3 covers 13 residues. TCRdb fed the 5' RACE reads into MiXCR, producing one record per CDR3 protein. The sample yields 200,000 to 250,000 distinct CDR3 sequences, approximately 10% seen once. This TCR was recovered from a male donor with ankylosing spondylitis or in good health (not recorded which). The chain employs TRBV10-3 and TRBJ1-3; weak D call: TRBD1 (5 bases). Sequencing input: blood, either unsorted or a sorted T cell fraction (not recorded which). CDR3 residues: CAIMKTGAHTIYF. The CDR3 coding sequence is TGTGCCATCATGAAGACCGGGGCTCACACCATATATTTT.